This section outlines one T cell receptor (beta chain) sequence together with its context. Germline V lookup: CDR1 SGHRS, CDR2 YFSETQ. The CDR3 totals 16 residues. Trimming took 0 bases from V and 3 from J, leaving 14 bases between them. The sample originates from a study of patients and donors after allogeneic stem cell transplantation. From the RT-PCR reads, TCRdb called clonotypes with MiXCR, one entry per CDR3 protein. The sample lists about 410,000 distinct CDR3 sequences, roughly 17% occurring once. The rearrangement uses TRBV5-1 and TRBJ2-3, with a possible D match to TRBD1 (6 bases). The specimen was blood, either unsorted or a sorted T cell fraction (not recorded which). The receptor was derived from a human donor who was either an allogeneic HSCT recipient or a stem cell or donor lymphocyte infusion donor (not recorded which). It is not recorded whose cells these are; they may come from a transplant donor. CDR3 DNA: TGCGCCAGCAGCTTGGCGGGTCAGGGGCTGACAGATACGCAGTATTTT. Protein product: CASSLAGQGLTDTQYF.